This TCR beta chain was captured in a study of human T cells and chemical hapten exposure. Time point denoted: pre-sensitization, week 0. Treatment noted: therapeutic diphenylcyclopropenone sensitization with weekly scalp DPC. Germline CDR1 reads SGHVS; CDR2 reads FQNEAQ. With 1 base clipped from V and 5 bases from J, the junction kept 5 bases outside the gene matches. This CDR3 region has 15 residues. In the case of this clonotype: What it binds is not known.

TCRdb used MiXCR to reprocess the RACE reads, holding one entry per CDR3 protein. The table has approximately 370,000 distinct CDR3 sequences, roughly 6% seen once. Overall study results and limits: With alopecia, donors may have immune responses unlike healthy people's. Relative to controls, expanded TCRs formed significantly more large CDR3 similarity clusters. DPC sensitization left the count of TCRs above 1 in 1000 unchanged.

This sequence was found in a woman younger than 30 with alopecia areata. Some clones in this sample may be carry-over from other donors' samples. V and J are TRBV7-8 and TRBJ2-1; 7 bases line up with TRBD2. Sequencing used whole blood, obtained in connection with sensitization to the hapten diphenylcyclopropenone (DPC). The DNA of the CDR3 is TGTGCCAGCAGCTTAGAGTCTAGCGGACACAATGAGCAGTTCTTC. Its translation is CASSLESSGHNEQFF.